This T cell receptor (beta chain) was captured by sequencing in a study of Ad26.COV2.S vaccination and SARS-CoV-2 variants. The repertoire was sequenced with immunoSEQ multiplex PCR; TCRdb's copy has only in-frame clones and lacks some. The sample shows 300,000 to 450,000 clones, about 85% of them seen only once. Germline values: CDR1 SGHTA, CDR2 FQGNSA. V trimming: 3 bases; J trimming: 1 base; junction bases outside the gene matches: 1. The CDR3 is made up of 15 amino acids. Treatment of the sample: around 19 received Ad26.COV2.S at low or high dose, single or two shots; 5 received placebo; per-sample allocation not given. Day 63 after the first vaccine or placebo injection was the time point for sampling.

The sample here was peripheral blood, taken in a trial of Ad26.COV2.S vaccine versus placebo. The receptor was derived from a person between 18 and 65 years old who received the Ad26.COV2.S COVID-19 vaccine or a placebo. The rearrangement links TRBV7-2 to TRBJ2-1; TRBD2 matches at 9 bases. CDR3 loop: CASSFSGGSYNEQFF. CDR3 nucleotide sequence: TGTGCCAGCAGCTTTAGCGGGGGTTCCTACAATGAGCAGTTCTTC.